This T cell receptor (beta chain) was captured in a study of PD-L1 blockade in urothelial cancer. In the study overall: Male patients with bladder-origin urothelial cancer numbered about nine tenths of the roughly 29.

There are 14 residues in the CDR3. Germline V gene data show CDR1 as MNHNS and CDR2 as SASEGT. V lost 5 bases to trimming and J lost 4 bases, with 14 bases between them. Disease in patients was locally advanced or metastatic urothelial carcinoma. Patients yielded 1 to 8 samples each, pretreatment and on-treatment. Clones were sequenced by immunoSEQ multiplex PCR, and TCRdb holds only the in-frame ones, with some missing. In the table there are 35,000 to 55,000 clones, about 88% of which are singletons. Remarks on this clone: Antigen specificity is unknown.

Study conclusions and caveats: Below-median pretreatment blood TCR clonality was a predictor of better survival.

This specimen was PBMCs, taken around atezolizumab (anti-PD-L1) treatment. The chain joins TRBV6-1 to TRBJ2-5; D is undetermined. The origin of this receptor is a woman aged 55-69 years with urothelial cancer. The DNA of the CDR3 is TGTGCCAGCAGTTCACGAGGTGTGGGAGAGACCCAGTACTTC. It translates to CASSSRGVGETQYF.